Listed below are T cell receptor beta chains from one sample, sequenced in a study of early T cells in non-severe SARS-CoV-2 infection. TCRdb passed the 5' RACE reads through MiXCR, listing each CDR3 protein once. The sample includes tens of thousands of distinct CDR3 sequences, about 10% of them seen just once. Sequenced material: whole blood. The receptor source for this set is an adult who was a healthcare worker with PCR-confirmed SARS-CoV-2 infection or an uninfected control (not recorded which). Both conserved end residues are part of each CDR3. Fields, in order: J gene, clone size, V gene, D gene, CDR3 DNA, CDR3 protein. The D gene is left open where the match is weak. Clone size appears in some rows only: once, few, many, or a class for an expanded clone.

j_gene: TRBJ2-7; abundance: many; v_gene: TRBV29-1; d_gene: TRBD2; CDR3nt: TGCAGCGTTGAAACCGAGCTAGCGGGGAACTACGAGCAGTACTTC; CDR3aa: CSVETELAGNYEQYF
j_gene: TRBJ2-7; abundance: NA; v_gene: TRBV28; d_gene: NA; CDR3nt: TGTGCCAGCAGTACACTCCGGGGACCCACCTACGAGCAGTACTTC; CDR3aa: CASSTLRGPTYEQYF
j_gene: TRBJ2-3; abundance: many; v_gene: TRBV7-2; d_gene: TRBD2; CDR3nt: TGTGCCAGCAGGAGGGGAGCGGGAGGGTCCATGGATACGCAGTATTTT; CDR3aa: CASRRGAGGSMDTQYF
j_gene: TRBJ2-2; abundance: few; v_gene: TRBV7-6; d_gene: NA; CDR3nt: TGTGCCAGCAGTCGAACGACGGACGCGAACACCGGGGAGCTGTTTTTT; CDR3aa: CASSRTTDANTGELFF
j_gene: TRBJ1-5; abundance: NA; v_gene: TRBV20-1; d_gene: NA; CDR3nt: TGCAGTGCTAGTCGGGGAACCTATAGCAATCAGCCCCAGCATTTT; CDR3aa: CSASRGTYSNQPQHF
j_gene: TRBJ1-2; abundance: few; v_gene: TRBV11-3; d_gene: TRBD1; CDR3nt: TGTGCCAGCAGCTTAGTCCTGGGACAGGGCGGTGGCTACACCTTC; CDR3aa: CASSLVLGQGGGYTF
j_gene: TRBJ1-6; abundance: many; v_gene: TRBV20-1; d_gene: NA; CDR3nt: TGCAGTCACCTCGTGGTGGATGGGAATTCACCCCTCCACTTT; CDR3aa: CSHLVVDGNSPLHF
j_gene: TRBJ1-1; abundance: many; v_gene: TRBV30; d_gene: NA; CDR3nt: TGTGCCTGGAGTGTAATGGCGACGAATGGAGCTTTCTTT; CDR3aa: CAWSVMATNGAFF
j_gene: TRBJ2-2; abundance: many; v_gene: TRBV7-3; d_gene: NA; CDR3nt: TGTGCCAGCAGCTTAACGGTACAGGCCGGGGAGCTGTTTTTT; CDR3aa: CASSLTVQAGELFF
j_gene: TRBJ2-3; abundance: many; v_gene: TRBV4-3; d_gene: NA; CDR3nt: TGCGCCAGCAGCCCCCAGGGCCACCTAGCGAGTGGTACAGATACGCAGTATTTT; CDR3aa: CASSPQGHLASGTDTQYF
j_gene: TRBJ1-1; abundance: few; v_gene: TRBV2; d_gene: TRBD1; CDR3nt: TGTGCCAGCAGTGCAGGGGGGACTGAAGCTTTCTTT; CDR3aa: CASSAGGTEAFF
j_gene: TRBJ1-5; abundance: many; v_gene: TRBV25-1; d_gene: NA; CDR3nt: TGTGCCAGCAGTGAACCGGGAGGGAATCAGCCCCAGCATTTT; CDR3aa: CASSEPGGNQPQHF
j_gene: TRBJ2-1; abundance: many; v_gene: TRBV24-1; d_gene: NA; CDR3nt: TGTGCCACCATGGGGTACAATGAGCAGTTCTTC; CDR3aa: CATMGYNEQFF
j_gene: TRBJ2-7; abundance: many; v_gene: TRBV27; d_gene: NA; CDR3nt: TGTGCCAGCAGTTTAAGGGGGGAATCATACGAGCAGTACTTC; CDR3aa: CASSLRGESYEQYF
j_gene: TRBJ2-7; abundance: many; v_gene: TRBV7-9; d_gene: TRBD1; CDR3nt: TGTGCCAGCAGCTTAGGCTCAAGTACCCCAGACAGGGCCCACGAGCAGTACTTC; CDR3aa: CASSLGSSTPDRAHEQYF
j_gene: TRBJ2-1; abundance: few; v_gene: TRBV9; d_gene: TRBD2; CDR3nt: TGTGCCAGCAGCGTAGAGACTAGCGGGGGTGATGAGCAGTTCTTC; CDR3aa: CASSVETSGGDEQFF
j_gene: TRBJ1-2; abundance: many; v_gene: TRBV4-1; d_gene: NA; CDR3nt: TGCGCCAGCAGCCGGACAGAGAATTCCGCTATTGGCTACACCTTC; CDR3aa: CASSRTENSAIGYTF
j_gene: TRBJ2-7; abundance: NA; v_gene: TRBV10-3; d_gene: NA; CDR3nt: TGTGCCATCAGTAACACACTCTACGAGCAGTACTTC; CDR3aa: CAISNTLYEQYF
j_gene: TRBJ2-5; abundance: once; v_gene: TRBV5-1; d_gene: NA; CDR3nt: TGCGCCAGCAGCCGGGTGGAAGAGACCCAGTACTTC; CDR3aa: CASSRVEETQYF
j_gene: TRBJ1-1; abundance: NA; v_gene: TRBV7-9; d_gene: NA; CDR3nt: TGTGCCAGCAGCTCGGTGGCAGGGGCGAACACTGAAGCTTTCTTT; CDR3aa: CASSSVAGANTEAFF
j_gene: TRBJ2-3; abundance: few; v_gene: TRBV6-1; d_gene: NA; CDR3nt: TGTGCCAGCACCCTGATACAGGGAGGGACAGATACGCAGTATTTT; CDR3aa: CASTLIQGGTDTQYF
j_gene: TRBJ2-7; abundance: NA; v_gene: TRBV28; d_gene: NA; CDR3nt: TGTGCCAGCAGTCCCCTCCGGCGATCGTACGAGCAGTACTTC; CDR3aa: CASSPLRRSYEQYF
j_gene: TRBJ1-2; abundance: NA; v_gene: TRBV4-2; d_gene: NA; CDR3nt: TGTGCCAGCAGCCAGCGTGGACAGACAGATTATGGCTACACCTTC; CDR3aa: CASSQRGQTDYGYTF
j_gene: TRBJ2-7; abundance: NA; v_gene: TRBV7-9; d_gene: NA; CDR3nt: TGTGCCAGCAGCGCCCAGGGCGGATTCTACGAGCAGTACTTC; CDR3aa: CASSAQGGFYEQYF